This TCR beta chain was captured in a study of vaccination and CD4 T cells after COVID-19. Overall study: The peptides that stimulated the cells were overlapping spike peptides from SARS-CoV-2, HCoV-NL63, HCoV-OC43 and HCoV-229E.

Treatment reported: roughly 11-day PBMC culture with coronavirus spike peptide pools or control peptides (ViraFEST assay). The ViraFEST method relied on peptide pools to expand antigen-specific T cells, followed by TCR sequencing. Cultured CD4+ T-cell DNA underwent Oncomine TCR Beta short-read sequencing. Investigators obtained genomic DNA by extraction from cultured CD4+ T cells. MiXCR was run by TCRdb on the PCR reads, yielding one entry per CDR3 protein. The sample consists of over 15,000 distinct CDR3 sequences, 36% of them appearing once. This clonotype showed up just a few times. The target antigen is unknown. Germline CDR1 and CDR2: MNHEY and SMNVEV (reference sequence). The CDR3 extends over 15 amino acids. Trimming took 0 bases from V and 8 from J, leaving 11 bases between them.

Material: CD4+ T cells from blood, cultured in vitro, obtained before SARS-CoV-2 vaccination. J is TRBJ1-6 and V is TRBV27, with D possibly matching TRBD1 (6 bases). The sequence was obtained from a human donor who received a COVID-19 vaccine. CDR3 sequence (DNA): TGTGCCAGCAGTTTATCCTGGGGGGCTTATTCACCCCTCCACTTT. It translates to CASSLSWGAYSPLHF.